A selection of T cell receptor beta chains follows, all from one sample in a study of T-cell memory formation after mild COVID-19. From the 5' RACE reads, TCRdb called clonotypes with MiXCR, one entry per CDR3 protein. The table shows around 430,000 distinct CDR3 sequences, with approximately 16% occurring only once. Sequenced: PBMCs or a T cell subset sorted from them (not recorded which). These receptor sequences come from a man between 18 and 35 years old who had mild COVID-19 (a few samples of this study predate the infection). Cell type and time point are not known. The CDR3 runs from the conserved cysteine through the conserved F or W. A D gene is named only where the DNA matches it firmly. Part of the rows lack a size; the others show once, few, many or a class for expanded clones.

J: TRBJ2-3
V: TRBV20-1
D: TRBD2
size: few
CDR3: CSARVIAGVTDTQYF
DNA: TGCAGTGCTAGGGTGATAGCGGGGGTCACAGATACGCAGTATTTT

J: TRBJ2-7
V: TRBV20-1
D: TRBD1
size: NA
CDR3: CSASRGPGGGYEQYF
DNA: TGCAGTGCTAGCAGAGGGCCAGGGGGTGGTTACGAGCAGTACTTC

J: TRBJ2-2
V: TRBV5-1
D: NA
size: NA
CDR3: CASSFEGELFF
DNA: TGCGCCAGCAGCTTCGAGGGGGAGCTGTTTTTT

J: TRBJ1-1
V: TRBV4-1
D: NA
size: many
CDR3: CASSQVGLAEAFF
DNA: TGCGCCAGCAGCCAAGTAGGGCTAGCTGAAGCTTTCTTT

J: TRBJ1-4
V: TRBV7-9
D: TRBD1
size: NA
CDR3: CASSLRDREEKLFF
DNA: TGTGCCAGCAGCCTCCGGGACAGGGAAGAAAAACTGTTTTTT

J: TRBJ1-5
V: TRBV20-1
D: NA
size: many
CDR3: CSAPVPNQPQHF
DNA: TGCAGTGCTCCCGTCCCCAATCAGCCCCAGCATTTT

J: TRBJ2-3
V: TRBV10-3
D: NA
size: NA
CDR3: CAIRDSRATDTQYF
DNA: TGTGCCATCAGGGATAGCAGAGCCACAGATACGCAGTATTTT

J: TRBJ2-2
V: TRBV4-2
D: NA
size: NA
CDR3: CASSHPPGGLNNGELFF
DNA: TGTGCCAGCAGCCACCCCCCGGGGGGCCTGAACAACGGGGAGCTGTTTTTT

J: TRBJ2-1
V: TRBV4-3
D: TRBD1
size: few
CDR3: CASSRWTGSLDYNEQFF
DNA: TGCGCCAGCAGCCGCTGGACAGGCTCGTTAGACTACAATGAGCAGTTCTTC

J: TRBJ2-5
V: TRBV9
D: TRBD2
size: few
CDR3: CASSVGGSGGETQYF
DNA: TGTGCCAGCAGCGTAGGGGGTAGCGGGGGAGAGACCCAGTACTTC

J: TRBJ2-5
V: TRBV12-3/TRBV12-4
D: TRBD2
size: few
CDR3: CASSLAPGLAGGLETQYF
DNA: TGTGCCAGCAGTTTAGCTCCGGGACTAGCGGGGGGGCTGGAGACCCAGTACTTC

J: TRBJ1-5
V: TRBV29-1
D: NA
size: NA
CDR3: CSVAAASNQPQHF
DNA: TGCAGCGTTGCGGCGGCTAGCAATCAGCCCCAGCATTTT

J: TRBJ1-6
V: TRBV7-6
D: NA
size: many
CDR3: CASSLKSQGLRSYNSPLHF
DNA: TGTGCCAGCAGCTTAAAGTCGCAGGGGCTGAGGTCCTATAATTCACCCCTCCACTTT

J: TRBJ2-1
V: TRBV5-1
D: NA
size: NA
CDR3: CASSLMRANEQFF
DNA: TGCGCCAGCAGCTTGATGAGGGCCAATGAGCAGTTCTTC

J: TRBJ2-7
V: TRBV18
D: NA
size: NA
CDR3: CASSPRDASYEQYF
DNA: TGTGCCAGCTCACCCCGGGACGCTTCCTACGAGCAGTACTTC

J: TRBJ2-5
V: TRBV5-1
D: NA
size: NA
CDR3: CASSLVGDDGTQYF
DNA: TGCGCCAGCAGCTTGGTAGGGGATGACGGGACCCAGTACTTC